One T cell receptor beta chain is described in this entry. Its specificity is not known. A roughly 120-subject validation cohort, separate from the 666-subject first cohort, supplied the donors. V lost 2 bases, J lost 2 bases, and 10 bases lay in between. Germline V gives CDR1 SGHKS, CDR2 YYEKEE (reference sequence). The CDR3 totals 14 residues. Clones were read by immunoSEQ multiplex PCR, and TCRdb kept only the in-frame ones, dropping some. In the table there are 70,000 to 75,000 clones, about 95% of which are singletons. The sample is drawn from a study of cytomegalovirus exposure and HLA in healthy donors. Study summary: A later analysis reported the 100 to 150 validation repertoires used the same platform as the approximately 660 first-cohort repertoires.

Overall study findings and caveats: According to a subsequent analysis, TCR clusters from the first cohort were inclined to appear together in the 120 validation repertoires.

This chain links TRBV5-5 with TRBJ2-5; possibly TRBD2 for D (6 bases). This clonotype originated in a woman aged 18-29 years in good health and CMV-seronegative. Sample: PBMCs. CDR3 protein: CASSFSGTQETQYF. CDR3 sequence (DNA): TGTGCCAGCAGCTTTAGTGGGACTCAAGAGACCCAGTACTTC.